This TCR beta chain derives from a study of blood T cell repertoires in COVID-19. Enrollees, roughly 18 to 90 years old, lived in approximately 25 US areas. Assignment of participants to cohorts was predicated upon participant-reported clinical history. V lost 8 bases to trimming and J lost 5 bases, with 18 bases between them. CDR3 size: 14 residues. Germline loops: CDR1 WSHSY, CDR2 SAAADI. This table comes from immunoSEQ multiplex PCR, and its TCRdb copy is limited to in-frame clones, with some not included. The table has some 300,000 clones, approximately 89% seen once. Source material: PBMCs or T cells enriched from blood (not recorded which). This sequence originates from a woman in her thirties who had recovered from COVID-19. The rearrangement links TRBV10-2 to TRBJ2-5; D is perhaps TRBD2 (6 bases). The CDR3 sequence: CASSKRAPPETQYF. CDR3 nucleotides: TGCGCCAGCTCAAAGCGGGCCCCCCCGGAGACCCAGTACTTC.